This T cell receptor (beta chain) was sequenced for a study of T cells after yellow fever vaccination. Worth noting for this clonotype: What it binds is not known.

The germline V gene encodes CDR1 SGHTA and CDR2 FQGNSA. The V end was cut by 8 bases, the J end by 9 bases, with 17 bases between. This CDR3 spans 13 amino acids. Universal primer sites and UMIs were introduced during 5'RACE template-switching synthesis of TCR cDNA. TCRdb ran MiXCR on the 5' RACE reads and lists one entry per CDR3 protein. The table shows about 160,000 distinct CDR3 sequences, with 6% to 7.5% occurring only once. The study's findings and limits: Most clones from primary vaccination resurfaced after the booster (approximately 96% CD4, approximately 87% CD8).

This specimen consisted of CD4+ T cells sorted from PBMCs, obtained about 5 days after the first yellow fever vaccination. The sequence was collected from a man aged 18-30 years who received the YFV17D yellow fever vaccine. This chain connects TRBV7-2 to TRBJ2-1, with D maybe TRBD2 (5 bases). CDR3 residues: CASGLAPLGEQFF. CDR3 coding DNA: TGTGCCAGCGGCCTAGCCCCTTTGGGTGAGCAGTTCTTC. The variable domain in full, completed from reference TRBV7-2 and TRBJ2-1, reads GAGVSQSPSNKVTEKGKDVELRCDPISGHTALYWYRQSLGQGLEFLIYFQGNSAPDKSGLPSDRFSAERTGGSVSTLTIQRTQQEDSAVYLCASGLAPLGEQFFGPGTRLTVL.